Each of the 15 T cell receptor beta chains below was sequenced from the same sample in a study of CD8+CD57+ T cells in acquired aplastic anemia. Genomic DNA acted as the template from which TCR beta VDJ combination and CDR3 sequence profiling were carried out. TCRdb re-called the reads with MiXCR, one entry per CDR3 protein. The sample carries 400,000 to 600,000 distinct CDR3 sequences, approximately 33% recorded once. CD8+CD57+ cell expansion, shown by flow cytometry, had occurred in the patients selected for sequencing. Specimen: sorted CD4+, CD8+, or CD8+CD57+ T cells (not recorded which) from PBMCs. These receptors were obtained from a human donor with aplastic anemia.

This clonotype has just a few counts. The CDR3 region is CASSLWQGFTDTQYF. CDR3 DNA: TGCGCCAGCAGCTTGTGGCAGGGATTCACAGATACGCAGTATTTT. The genes are TRBV5-1 and TRBJ2-3; a possible D gene is TRBD1 (5 bases). The CDR3 loop spans 15 amino acids. V lost 1 base and J 2 bases, leaving 11 bases between the germline ends. Germline V CDR1 and CDR2: SGHRS, YFSETQ.

This clonotype was recorded a few times. V usage is TRBV9 and J usage is TRBJ1-2; D is undetermined. This CDR3 has 11 residues. From germline, CDR1 is SGDLS and CDR2 YYNGEE. The V and J ends lost 3 bases and 8 bases respectively, with 8 bases between them. The CDR3 region is CASSATRGYTF. The CDR3 region has the DNA TGTGCCAGCAGCGCCACCAGGGGCTACACCTTC.

This clonotype has a count of ten or more. This chain uses TRBV7-2 with TRBJ2-3; a possible D gene is TRBD2 (5 bases). The CDR3 is 16 residues long. Trimming removed 1 base from V and 4 bases from J, with 15 bases in between. The germline gives CDR1 SGHTA, CDR2 FQGNSA. The CDR3 protein is CASSLGVLVGADTQYF. The CDR3 DNA reads TGTGCCAGCAGCTTAGGGGTTCTAGTGGGAGCAGATACGCAGTATTTT.

The table lists this clonotype with many counts. The rearrangement uses TRBV15 and TRBJ1-3, with D uncertain. V lost 2 bases to trimming and J lost 0 bases, with 14 bases between them. The CDR3 consists of 17 residues. Germline loops: CDR1 LNHNV, CDR2 YYDKDF (reference sequence). The CDR3 DNA is TGTGCCACCAGCAGACAACCAGGCCGTAACTCTGGAAACACCATATATTTT. Translated, it gives CATSRQPGRNSGNTIYF.

This clonotype was seen only a few times. The rearrangement links TRBV7-9 to TRBJ1-2, with 8 positions matching TRBD1. Germline values: CDR1 SEHNR, CDR2 FQNEAQ (reference sequence). The CDR3 extends over 16 amino acids. After removal of 5 bases from V and 0 bases from J, the junction contained 8 bases not matched to a gene. The CDR3 loop reads CASSTTDRGANYGYTF. Written as DNA, the CDR3 is TGTGCCAGCAGCACAACCGACAGGGGAGCTAACTATGGCTACACCTTC.

In the case of this clonotype: A much more abundant neighbour one base away suggests this may be a read error. The V and J genes are TRBV7-3 and TRBJ1-2; no reliable D call. Germline V gene data show CDR1 as SGHTA and CDR2 as FQGTGA. The CDR3 has 13 residues. The chain's CDR3 is CAGSLIPDDGYTF. The CDR3 nucleotides are TGTGCCGGCAGCTTAATTCCCGACGATGGCTACACCTTC. The whole variable domain, remainder taken from reference TRBV7-3 and TRBJ1-2, is GAGVSQTPSNKVTEKGKYVELRCDPISGHTALYWYRQSLGQGPEFLIYFQGTGAADDSGLPNDRFFAVRPEGSVSTLKIQRTERGDSAVYLCAGSLIPDDGYTFGSGTRLTVV.

Details on this clonotype: A much larger clone is a single base away; this may be a read error. The rearrangement uses TRBV4-1 and TRBJ1-2, with 9 bases lining up with TRBD1. Germline V gene data show CDR1 as MGHRA and CDR2 as YSYEKL. This CDR3 region has 14 residues. CDR3 DNA sequence: TGCGCCAGCAGCCAAGGGACAGGGGTGAGTGGCCACACCTTC. Protein sequence: CASSQGTGVSGHTF.

This clonotype occurred many times. CDR3 in DNA: TGCAGTGCTAGAGCCGCAGGGGAGTATGGCTACACCTTC. Translated: CSARAAGEYGYTF. The chain links TRBV20-1 to TRBJ1-2, with D maybe TRBD1 (6 bases). Between the trimmed V and J ends, which lost 1 base and 5 bases, there was a span of 11 bases. This CDR3 has 13 amino acids. Germline CDR1 DFQATT, CDR2 SNEGSKA (reference sequence).

The table lists this clonotype with many counts. The chain recombines TRBV7-9 with TRBJ2-3; 7 bases map to TRBD1. V lost 4 bases to trimming and J lost 0 bases; unmatched junction nucleotides: 1. Germline V CDR1 and CDR2: SEHNR, FQNEAQ (reference sequence). The CDR3 covers 14 residues. DNA for the CDR3: TGTGCCAGCAGCTCGACAGGGAGCACAGATACGCAGTATTTT. Translated, it gives CASSSTGSTDTQYF.

About this clonotype: Since no conserved phenylalanine or tryptophan closes the CDR3, a read error is the likely cause. The gene calls are TRBV4-1 and TRBJ2-7, with D unclear. The ends were cut back, 1 base at V and 0 bases at J, with 7 bases in the middle. CDR1 is MGHRA and CDR2 is YSYEKL in the germline V gene. This CDR3 spans 14 amino acids. This CDR3 reads CASSQAESSYEQYL. CDR3 sequence (DNA): TGCGCCAGCAGCCAAGCGGAGAGCTCCTACGAGCAGTACCTC.

As concerns this clonotype: Given the absence of the conserved phenylalanine or tryptophan at the CDR3 end, a read error is likely. The V and J genes are TRBV5-1 and TRBJ2-7; 7 bases are shared with TRBD1. The CDR3 sequence is 14 residues long. The germline V gene has CDR1 SGHRS and CDR2 YFSETQ. V dropped 2 bases and J dropped 3; count of bases not matched to a gene: 5. In DNA, the CDR3 is TGCGCCAGCAGCTTATTTCCAGGGGGCTACGAGCAGTACTCC. Translation gives CASSLFPGGYEQYS.

Only a few counts were recorded for this clonotype. The chain carries TRBV7-9 and TRBJ1-4, with D possibly being TRBD1 (6 bases). V lost 4 bases, J lost 5 bases, and 11 bases lay in between. Germline V lookup: CDR1 SEHNR, CDR2 FQNEAQ (reference sequence). The CDR3 spans 14 residues. The CDR3 DNA reads as TGTGCCAGCAGCTATGGACAGCAAAATGAAAAACTGTTTTTT. This sequence encodes CASSYGQQNEKLFF.

This clonotype was counted between two and nine times. The chain joins TRBV9 to TRBJ2-7, with 9 bases matching TRBD1. Germline-derived CDR1 and CDR2 are SGDLS and YYNGEE. This CDR3 spans 16 amino acids. The V segment lost 4 bases and the J segment 2 bases; nucleotides outside the gene matches: 10. DNA of the CDR3: TGTGCCAGCAGCCTAACAGGGGGCAGTGGAACCTACGAGCAGTACTTC. Protein: CASSLTGGSGTYEQYF.

The J gene is TRBJ2-3, the V gene TRBV20-1; 10 bases line up with TRBD2. The germline V gene has CDR1 DFQATT and CDR2 SNEGSKA (reference sequence). The CDR3 consists of 15 residues. The junction had 9 bases not matched to a gene; V was cut back by 3 bases and J by 6 bases. In nucleotides, the CDR3 is TGCAGTGCTAGCCGGTTAGCGGGGGGCGGGGATACGCAGTATTTT. Translating it yields CSASRLAGGGDTQYF.

This clonotype was counted a few times. This chain connects TRBV7-8 to TRBJ1-4, with 9 bases aligning to TRBD1. Germline V CDR1 and CDR2: SGHVS, FQNEAQ. CDR3 length: 15 residues. V gave up 7 bases and J gave up 8 bases; unmatched junction bases: 11. The CDR3 sequence is CASTSVGQGFEKLFF. The CDR3 coding sequence is TGTGCCAGCACCTCAGTTGGACAGGGGTTCGAAAAACTGTTTTTT.